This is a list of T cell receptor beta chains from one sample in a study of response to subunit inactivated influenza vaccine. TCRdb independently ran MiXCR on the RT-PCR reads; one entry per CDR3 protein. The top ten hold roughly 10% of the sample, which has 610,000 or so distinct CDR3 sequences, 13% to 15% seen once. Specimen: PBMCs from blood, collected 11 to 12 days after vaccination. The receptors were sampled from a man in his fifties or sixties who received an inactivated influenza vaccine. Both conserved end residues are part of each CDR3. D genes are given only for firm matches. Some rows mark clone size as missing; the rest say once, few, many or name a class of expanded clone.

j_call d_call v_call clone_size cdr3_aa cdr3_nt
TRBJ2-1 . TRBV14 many CASSQVPGNEQFF TGTGCCAGCAGCCAAGTACCTGGGAATGAGCAGTTCTTC
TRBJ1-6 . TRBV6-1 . CASSEEEGSYNSPLHF TGTGCCAGCAGTGAAGAGGAGGGCTCCTATAATTCACCCCTCCACTTT
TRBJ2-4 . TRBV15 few CATSRDQGLQYF TGTGCCACCAGCAGAGATCAAGGACTCCAGTACTTC
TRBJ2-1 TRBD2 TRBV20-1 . CSARDELAGGSYNEQFF TGCAGTGCTAGAGATGAACTAGCGGGAGGATCCTACAATGAGCAGTTCTTC
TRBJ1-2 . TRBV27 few CASSLSARRSYTF TGTGCCAGCAGTTTATCCGCTCGGAGGAGCTACACCTTC
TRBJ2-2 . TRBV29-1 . CSVARVTTGELFF TGCAGCGTTGCCAGGGTAACAACCGGGGAGCTGTTTTTT
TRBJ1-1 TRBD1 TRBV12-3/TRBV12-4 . CASSLSTGRLSSEAFF TGTGCCAGCAGTTTGTCGACAGGGCGCTTGTCCTCTGAAGCTTTCTTT
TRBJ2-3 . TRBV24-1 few CATSDLKSATGTDTQYF TGTGCCACCAGTGATTTAAAATCGGCTACCGGCACAGATACGCAGTATTTT
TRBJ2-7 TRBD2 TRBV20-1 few CSASSLRTSGVAYEQYF TGCAGTGCTAGCTCACTCCGGACTAGCGGGGTTGCCTACGAGCAGTACTTC
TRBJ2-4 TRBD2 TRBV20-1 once CSARLGSGRVRNIQYF TGCAGTGCTAGGTTGGGTAGCGGGAGAGTCAGAAACATTCAGTACTTC
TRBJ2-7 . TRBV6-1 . CASTSSLFGGSTYEQYF TGTGCCAGCACCTCCAGCTTATTTGGGGGTTCCACCTACGAGCAGTACTTC
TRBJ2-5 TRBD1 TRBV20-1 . CSARGTGAGETQYF TGCAGTGCTAGAGGGACAGGGGCCGGGGAGACCCAGTACTTC
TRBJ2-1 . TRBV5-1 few CASSFTGAGNEQFF TGCGCCAGCAGCTTCACGGGGGCGGGGAATGAGCAGTTCTTC
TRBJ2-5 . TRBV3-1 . CASSQEARAYQETQYF TGTGCCAGCAGCCAAGAGGCCAGGGCTTACCAAGAGACCCAGTACTTC
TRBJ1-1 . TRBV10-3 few CAISEFRMRATEAFF TGTGCCATCAGTGAGTTCAGGATGCGGGCCACTGAAGCTTTCTTT
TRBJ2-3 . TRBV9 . CASSAEGPVYDTDTQYF TGTGCCAGCAGCGCCGAGGGGCCAGTCTATGACACAGATACGCAGTATTTT
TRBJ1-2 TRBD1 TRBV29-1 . CSVRRGDSANYGYTF TGCAGCGTTCGAAGGGGGGACAGTGCTAACTATGGCTACACCTTC
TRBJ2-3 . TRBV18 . CASSPTGKAGTDTQYF TGTGCCAGCTCACCTACAGGGAAGGCTGGTACAGATACGCAGTATTTT
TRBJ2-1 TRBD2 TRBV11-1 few CASSLPSGSGGNEQFF TGTGCCAGCAGCCTCCCGAGCGGGAGCGGGGGCAATGAGCAGTTCTTC
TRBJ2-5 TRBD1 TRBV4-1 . CASSQGQGELETQYF TGCGCCAGCAGCCAAGGACAGGGAGAATTGGAGACCCAGTACTTC
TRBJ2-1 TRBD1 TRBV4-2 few CASSQPGQGNNEQFF TGTGCCAGCAGCCAACCGGGACAGGGTAACAATGAGCAGTTCTTC
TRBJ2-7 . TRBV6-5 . CASSYTRAGTYEQYF TGTGCCAGCAGTTATACCAGGGCCGGCACCTACGAGCAGTACTTC
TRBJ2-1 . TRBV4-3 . CASGHLHNEQFF TGCGCATCAGGACACCTCCACAATGAGCAGTTCTTC
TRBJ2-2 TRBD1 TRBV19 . CASSINRGRDTGELFF TGTGCCAGTAGTATCAACAGGGGGCGGGACACCGGGGAGCTGTTTTTT
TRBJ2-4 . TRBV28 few CASSGPSRDGGNIQYF TGTGCCAGCAGCGGGCCCTCTCGGGACGGAGGAAACATTCAGTACTTC
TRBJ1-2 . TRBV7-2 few CASGTKLDYGYTF TGTGCCTCCGGGACAAAGTTGGACTATGGCTACACCTTC
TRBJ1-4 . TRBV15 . CATSRVRVIELFF TGTGCCACCAGCAGAGTACGAGTCATAGAACTGTTTTTT
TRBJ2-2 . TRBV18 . CASSPGQFTGELFF TGTGCCAGCTCACCGGGACAATTCACCGGGGAGCTCTTTTTT
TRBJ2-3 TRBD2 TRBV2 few CASSYTRTSGRGDTQYF TGTGCCAGCAGTTACACTCGGACTAGCGGGAGGGGAGATACGCAGTATTTT
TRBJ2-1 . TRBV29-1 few CSVTLGGQRNEQFF TGCAGCGTGACCCTGGGGGGCCAGAGGAATGAGCAGTTCTTC
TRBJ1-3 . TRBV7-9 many CASSSSSGNTIYF TGTGCCAGCAGCTCCTCCTCTGGAAACACCATATATTTT
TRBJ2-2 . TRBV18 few CASSRLTSPGELFF TGTGCCAGCTCACGACTTACTAGCCCCGGGGAGCTGTTTTTT
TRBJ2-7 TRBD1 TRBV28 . CASSGDRTYEQYF TGTGCCAGCAGCGGGGACAGGACCTACGAGCAGTACTTC
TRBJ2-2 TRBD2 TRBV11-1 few CASSSPPRLAGGPNTGELFF TGTGCCAGCAGCTCCCCACCTAGACTAGCGGGAGGGCCCAACACCGGGGAGCTGTTTTTT
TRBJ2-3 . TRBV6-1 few CASSEVMVGDTQYF TGTGCCAGCAGTGAAGTGATGGTGGGAGATACGCAGTATTTT
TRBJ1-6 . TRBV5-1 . CASSLTGTDNSPLHF TGCGCCAGCAGCCTGACGGGGACGGATAATTCACCCCTCCACTTT
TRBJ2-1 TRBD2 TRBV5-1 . CASSARPSGRVDEQFF TGCGCCAGCAGCGCACGACCCAGCGGGAGAGTCGATGAGCAGTTCTTC
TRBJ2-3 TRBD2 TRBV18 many CASSLAGALTDTQYF TGTGCCAGCTCACTAGCGGGGGCCCTCACAGATACGCAGTATTTT
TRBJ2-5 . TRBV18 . CASSPSGSQETQYF TGTGCCAGCTCACCATCCGGTAGCCAAGAGACCCAGTACTTC
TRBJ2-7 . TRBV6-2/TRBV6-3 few CASSFLRSEYEQYF TGTGCCAGCAGTTTCCTCAGGAGTGAATACGAGCAGTACTTC